This is a list of T cell receptor beta chains from one sample in a study of CD8+CD57+ T cells in acquired aplastic anemia. TCRdb used MiXCR to reprocess the reads, holding one entry per CDR3 protein. The sample lists roughly 150,000 distinct CDR3 sequences, less than 50% occurring once. Sequencing input: sorted CD4+, CD8+, or CD8+CD57+ T cells (not recorded which) from PBMCs. The source is a human donor with aplastic anemia. The CDR3 runs from the conserved cysteine through the conserved F or W. A D gene is named only where the DNA matches it firmly. Clone size is stated in some rows and not others, as once, few, many or a class when expanded.

D gene	V gene	clone size	J gene	CDR3 protein	CDR3 DNA
TRBD1	TRBV10-3	few	TRBJ1-5	CASRLGQVLNQPQHF	TGTGCCAGCAGACTTGGACAGGTCTTAAATCAGCCCCAGCATTTT
NA	TRBV2	NA	TRBJ2-7	CASSEISGASYEQYF	TGTGCCAGCAGTGAAATTAGCGGAGCCTCCTACGAGCAGTACTTC
NA	TRBV6-1	many	TRBJ1-5	CASSGQQNQPQHF	TGTGCCAGCAGTGGACAGCAAAATCAGCCCCAGCATTTT
TRBD2	TRBV7-9	few	TRBJ2-7	CASPTLGGFEQYF	TGTGCCAGCCCTACCCTGGGGGGGTTCGAGCAGTACTTC
TRBD2	TRBV25-1	NA	TRBJ2-5	CASSRAGTQETQYF	TGTGCCAGCAGCAGAGCGGGGACTCAAGAGACCCAGTACTTC
NA	TRBV25-1	many	TRBJ1-2	CASSPQGTRGGEVGYTF	TGTGCCAGCAGCCCACAAGGAACACGAGGGGGGGAGGTTGGCTACACCTTC
NA	TRBV25-1	NA	TRBJ2-7	CASSEQKYEQYF	TGTGCCAGCAGTGAACAGAAATACGAGCAGTACTTC
TRBD1	TRBV20-1	NA	TRBJ2-7	CSAREGQDYEQYF	TGCAGTGCTAGAGAGGGACAGGACTACGAGCAGTACTTC
NA	TRBV2	few	TRBJ2-7	CASSEASRPEQYF	TGTGCCAGCAGTGAAGCCAGCCGTCCCGAGCAGTACTTC
NA	TRBV29-1	NA	TRBJ2-7	CSVGTSRSGQYF	TGCAGCGTTGGAACGTCTCGCTCAGGGCAGTACTTC
TRBD1	TRBV7-3	many	TRBJ2-1	CASSTSTGNEQFF	TGTGCCAGCAGCACCTCGACAGGGAATGAGCAGTTCTTC
NA	TRBV29-1	NA	TRBJ1-1	CSVSGTMMNTEAFF	TGCAGCGTATCCGGGACCATGATGAACACTGAAGCTTTCTTT
NA	TRBV9	NA	TRBJ2-7	CASSVDGEQYF	TGTGCCAGCAGCGTAGATGGGGAGCAGTACTTC
NA	TRBV10-3	NA	TRBJ2-7	CAISEGDGSYEQYF	TGTGCCATCAGTGAGGGGGACGGTTCCTACGAGCAGTACTTC
NA	TRBV24-1	NA	TRBJ1-2	CATQDLVDGYTF	TGTGCCACCCAAGATTTGGTCGATGGCTACACCTTC
NA	TRBV10-3	NA	TRBJ1-4	CAISEVSGVNEKLFF	TGTGCCATCAGTGAGGTCAGCGGGGTTAATGAAAAACTGTTTTTT